A single sample is the source of the 6 T cell receptor beta chains below, sequenced in a study of T cell repertoires in cytomegalovirus infection. Each CDR3 protein is one row after TCRdb ran MiXCR on the reads. The sample holds roughly 920,000 distinct CDR3 sequences; approximately 32% are singletons and the top ten take roughly an eighth. These receptors are not linked to any known antigen. The starting material was cultured CD8+ T cells from PBMCs, obtained from culture after CMV antigen stimulation. These receptors were obtained from a human donor in good health (CMV status not recorded). Some clones in this sample may be carry-over from other donors' samples.

This clonotype was observed many times. The rearrangement uses TRBV28 and TRBJ2-5; D perhaps matches TRBD2 (5 bases). CDR1 MDHEN and CDR2 SYDVKM come from the germline V gene. V was shortened by 6 bases and J by 5 bases, with 19 bases between the two germline ends. The CDR3 totals 15 residues. In DNA, the CDR3 is TGTGCCAGCAGCCCCGTGGAGGATCCGGGGGAGACCCAGTACTTC. Translating it yields CASSPVEDPGETQYF. The whole variable domain, remainder taken from reference TRBV28 and TRBJ2-5, is DVKVTQSSRYLVKRTGEKVFLECVQDMDHENMFWYRQDPGLGLRLIYFSYDVKMKEKGDIPEGYSVSREKKERFSLILESASTNQTSMYLCASSPVEDPGETQYFGPGTRLLVL.

This clonotype appeared a few times. The chain links TRBV9 to TRBJ2-1; tentatively, D is TRBD2 (5 bases). V lost 0 bases, J lost 8 bases, and 18 bases lay in between. Germline V gene lookup returns CDR1 SGDLS and CDR2 YYNGEE. This CDR3 has 16 amino acids. The CDR3 protein is CASSVVVGRGADEQFF. For the CDR3, the DNA is TGTGCCAGCAGCGTAGTCGTGGGCCGCGGAGCGGATGAGCAGTTCTTC.

J is TRBJ1-5 and V is TRBV19; D may be TRBD1 (5 bases). The CDR3 covers 16 residues. Between the trimmed V and J ends, which lost 3 bases and 0 bases, there was a span of 12 bases. Germline-derived CDR1 and CDR2 are LNHDA and SQIVND (reference sequence). The CDR3 protein is CASSIVQGFSNQPQHF. The CDR3 DNA reads as TGTGCCAGTAGTATCGTCCAGGGTTTTAGCAATCAGCCCCAGCATTTT.

In this sample, this clonotype turned up a few times. The chain has TRBV7-9 and TRBJ2-5, with D unclear. Germline V gene data show CDR1 as SEHNR and CDR2 as FQNEAQ (reference sequence). This CDR3 contains 15 residues. Trimming removed 5 bases from V and 0 bases from J, with 13 bases in between. In DNA, the CDR3 is TGTGCCAGCAGCAGGGCGCGTGGGTACCAAGAGACCCAGTACTTC. This codes for CASSRARGYQETQYF.

The gene calls are TRBV6-5 and TRBJ1-3; the D is unclear. Germline assignment: CDR1 MNHEY and CDR2 SVGAGI. The germline V and J ends were trimmed by 10 bases and 0 bases, with 10 bases remaining between them. The CDR3 consists of 13 residues. CDR3 sequence (DNA): TGTGCCACGTCCTGGGACTCTGGAAACACCATATATTTT. Its protein is CATSWDSGNTIYF.

On this clonotype: A clone one base away is much larger, so this may be a read error. The rearrangement uses TRBV7-2 and TRBJ2-7; tentatively, D is TRBD1 (6 bases). The CDR3 spans 16 residues. Per germline, CDR1 SGHTA and CDR2 FQGNSA. With 1 base removed from V and 7 bases from J, the gap between germline ends came to 20 bases. Here the CDR3 DNA reads TGTACCAGCAGCTTAGTAAGGAGCCGACGGACAGAGGAGCAGTACTTC. It codes for CTSSLVRSRRTEEQYF. The full variable domain, in which reference TRBV7-2 and TRBJ2-7 provide the parts outside the CDR3, is GAGVSQSPSNKVTEKGKDVELRCDPISGHTALYWYRQSLGQGLEFLIYFQGNSAPDKSGLPSDRFSAERTGGSVSTLTIQRTQQEDSAVYLCTSSLVRSRRTEEQYFGPGTRLTVT.